The clone carrying this TCR beta chain appeared a few times. Original processing methods: It was from reference gene primer amplification that nucleated cell counts were estimated. Repertoires were generated with immunoSEQ multiplex PCR, while TCRdb's copy carries only in-frame clones and drops some. For V, J and clone size, that table is used; D and trimming come from the DNA. The profile shows around 480,000 clones, around 87% of them singletons. This record comes from a study of blood T cell repertoires in COVID-19. Study-level background: Collection of acute and convalescent COVID-19 samples took place in the United States, Italy and Spain. Sample material is recorded as cDNA or gDNA derived from T cells, B-cell-depleted T cells, or PBMCs.

The CDR3 is 13 amino acids. After removal of 9 bases from V and 6 bases from J, the junction contained 6 bases not matched to a gene. CDR1 and CDR2 (germline): SNHLY, FYNNEI. Material for sequencing was PBMCs or T cells enriched from blood (not recorded which). This receptor was obtained from a woman aged 18-29 years who had recovered from COVID-19. The chain is built from TRBV2 and TRBJ2-2; 8 bases are shared with TRBD2. For the CDR3, the DNA is TGTGCCAGTAGACTAGCGTTAGCCGGGGAGCTGTTTTTT. It yields the protein CASRLALAGELFF.